The 10 T cell receptor beta chains listed next were all sequenced from one sample in a study of spatial heterogeneity in lung cancer. Sample time point: sample taken at primary tumor resection. TCRdb passed the 5' RACE reads through MiXCR, listing each CDR3 protein once. The repertoire holds about 9,500 distinct CDR3 sequences, with over 11% as singletons. The study, taken as a whole, reports: Expanded intratumoral alpha and beta TCR counts tracked tumor mutation counts.

No antigen has been assigned to these receptors. The sample consisted of lung tumor tissue, taken at surgery. The receptors derive from a male donor with early-stage non-small cell lung cancer.

The sample holds many counts of this clonotype. This rearrangement joins TRBV6-6 to TRBJ2-5; D unclear. This CDR3 is 16 amino acids long. Looked up from germline, CDR1 is MNHNY and CDR2 is SVGAGI (reference sequence). V lost 0 bases to trimming and J lost 4 bases, with 15 bases between them. The CDR3 spells CASSYSTFRAGETQYF. DNA of the CDR3: TGTGCCAGCAGTTACTCGACTTTCCGCGCCGGAGAGACCCAGTACTTC.

This clonotype was seen repeatedly, ten times or more. The chain carries TRBV19 and TRBJ1-2; D perhaps matches TRBD1 (6 bases). The CDR3 is 15 residues long. Germline assignment: CDR1 LNHDA and CDR2 SQIVND (reference sequence). Trimming pared 5 bases from V and 4 bases from J, leaving 17 bases between. The CDR3 sequence: CASSLGTRGGYGYTF. The DNA of the CDR3 is TGTGCCAGTAGTCTGGGGACACGCGGTGGCTATGGCTACACCTTC.

This clonotype has ten or more counts. The chain has TRBV7-3 and TRBJ2-7; D unclear. The V gene lost 2 bases and the J gene lost 3 bases, with 14 bases spanning the gap. CDR3 length: 15 amino acids. Germline loops: CDR1 SGHTA, CDR2 FQGTGA. CDR3 protein: CASSLGPEVVYEQYF. The CDR3 DNA reads as TGTGCCAGCAGCTTAGGCCCAGAGGTGGTCTACGAGCAGTACTTC.

In its sample, this clonotype was seen many times. The genes are TRBV12-3 or TRBV12-4 and TRBJ1-5; 7 bases align to TRBD1. The CDR3 is made up of 16 amino acids. Unmatched junction bases numbered 6, after V lost 3 bases and J lost 1 base. CDR3 residues: CASSFAAGGSNQPQHF. CDR3 bases: TGTGCCAGCAGTTTTGCGGCAGGGGGAAGCAATCAGCCCCAGCATTTT.

This clonotype was counted ten times or more. The V call is TRBV4-1, the J call TRBJ2-1; 7 bases fit TRBD2. Trimming at V came to 0 bases and at J to 0 bases, leaving 11 bases not matched to a gene. Germline V CDR1 and CDR2: MGHRA, YSYEKL. The CDR3 consists of 19 residues. CDR3 DNA sequence: TGCGCCAGCAGCCAAGATCGGCCCGGGGGGTTTAGCTCCTACAATGAGCAGTTCTTC. It codes for CASSQDRPGGFSSYNEQFF.

The V call is TRBV27, the J call TRBJ2-5; the match to TRBD2 covers 12 bases. V was pared by 4 bases and J by 4 bases, with 4 bases of the junction left unmatched. The length of the CDR3 is 15 residues. Germline CDR1 MNHEY, CDR2 SMNVEV (reference sequence). The CDR3 bases are TGTGCCAGCAGTTCTCTACTAGCGGGAGGAGAGACCCAGTACTTC. Translating gives CASSSLLAGGETQYF.

This clonotype came up many times. This chain uses TRBV7-9 with TRBJ1-5; D remains ambiguous. V shed 1 base and J shed 7 bases, with 11 bases lying between them. The CDR3 spans 14 residues. From germline, CDR1 is SEHNR and CDR2 FQNEAQ (reference sequence). CDR3 sequence (DNA): TGTGCCAGCAGCTTAGGCGGGAAGGGCCAGCCCCAGCATTTT. Translating it yields CASSLGGKGQPQHF.

This rearrangement joins TRBV7-2 to TRBJ1-2; D unresolved. The germline V gene encodes CDR1 SGHTA and CDR2 FQGNSA. This CDR3 contains 15 residues. Deletions cut 2 bases from V and 3 bases from J, with 13 bases between. This chain's CDR3 is CASSLPGQPHYGYTF. The CDR3 DNA follows: TGTGCCAGCAGCTTACCCGGTCAGCCCCACTATGGCTACACCTTC.

This clonotype has at least ten counts. The chain uses TRBV5-1 and TRBJ1-3; TRBD1 matches at 9 bases. This CDR3 contains 19 residues. Germline V gives CDR1 SGHRS, CDR2 YFSETQ. With V trimmed by 4 bases and J by 2 bases, 16 bases remained unmatched. DNA for the CDR3: TGCGCCAGCAGCCCAGCTGCCGGGACAGGGAGAGGCGCTGGAAACACCATATATTTT. Translation gives CASSPAAGTGRGAGNTIYF.

This clonotype is deemed medium-sized. The V and J genes are TRBV29-1 and TRBJ2-5; either TRBD1 or TRBD2 may fit D (6 bases each). The CDR3 is made up of 13 amino acids. Germline CDR1 and CDR2: SQVTM and ANQGSEA. V gave up 6 bases and J gave up 6 bases, with 17 bases separating them. The CDR3 DNA reads as TGCAGCGTCCACGGGGGCCCCGTGAAGACCCAGTACTTC. Residues: CSVHGGPVKTQYF.